The present entry profiles one T cell receptor beta chain with its context. The source of the sample is a study of blood T cell repertoires in COVID-19. Looking at the study overall: In each case, the material was cDNA or gDNA derived from T cells, B-cell-depleted T cells, or PBMCs.

Authors' data handling: Using reference gene primer amplification, nucleated cell counts were estimated. Profiled with immunoSEQ multiplex PCR; TCRdb holds only in-frame clones, not every one. V, J and clone size reflect that table, while D and trimming were determined from the DNA. The sample yields about 150,000 clones, approximately 82% seen once. Trimming removed 5 bases from V and 1 base from J, with 20 bases in between. This CDR3 is built from 17 residues. CDR1 is LNHDA and CDR2 is SQIVND in the germline V gene (reference sequence). Sequences were obtained from peripheral blood. This clonotype was sampled from a woman in her sixties or seventies who had recovered from COVID-19. V gene TRBV19 combines with J gene TRBJ1-1; TRBD1 is a possible D gene (6 bases). The CDR3 DNA reads TGTGCCAGTAGTTTTCTCCTAACCGACAGGTGGAACACTGAAGCTTTCTTT. This codes for CASSFLLTDRWNTEAFF.